This T cell receptor beta chain was identified in a study of T cell repertoires in cytomegalovirus infection. Background on the study: Recently described HLA-C-restricted plus well-studied HLA-B-restricted CMV epitopes were used. Matching HLA type, along with CMV infection, was indicated by public TCR beta signatures. Whole-study results and caveats: HLA-C-restricted CMV-specific TCR beta clonotypes prevailed in the ex vivo response. There were carriers of CMV plus the relevant HLA, and cumulative public TCR beta family frequency identified them.

TCRdb itself ran the reads through MiXCR, one entry per CDR3 protein. The table shows approximately 730,000 distinct CDR3 sequences, with 25% to 30% occurring only once. In its sample, this clonotype was seen a few times. The antigen remains undetermined. Sample: cultured CD8+ T cells from PBMCs, taken from culture after CMV antigen stimulation. This TCR was recovered from a human donor in good health (CMV status not recorded). Some clones in this sample may be carry-over from other donors' samples.

The CDR3 here is CASNRGQDYGYTF. The CDR3 region has the DNA TGTGCCAGCAACCGCGGACAGGACTATGGCTACACCTTC. The chain is built from TRBV6-1 and TRBJ1-2, with 7 bases lining up with TRBD1. Germline values: CDR1 MNHNS, CDR2 SASEGT. The V segment lost 7 bases and the J segment 3 bases; nucleotides outside the gene matches: 5. The CDR3 loop spans 13 amino acids.